The 13 T cell receptor beta chains in this list originate from one sample, sequenced in a study of cytomegalovirus exposure and HLA in healthy donors. The PCR was carried out with 60 Vbeta primers and 13 Jbeta primers. Generated by immunoSEQ multiplex PCR, the TCRdb table keeps only in-frame clones and is missing some. Of 200,000 to 250,000 clones listed, less than 85% were seen once; the top ten hold 0.22%. Sequenced sample: PBMCs. Receptors were obtained from a girl aged 2 to 10 in good health and CMV-seronegative.

The chain uses TRBV2 and TRBJ2-3; a weak D match, TRBD2 (7 bases). The CDR3 extends over 15 amino acids. V lost 7 bases and J lost 1, with 15 bases in between. CDR1 and CDR2 from the germline V gene are SNHLY and FYNNEI. CDR3 sequence reads: CASTRGPGGTDTQYF. The DNA of the CDR3 is TGTGCCAGCACGCGGGGGCCGGGGGGCACAGATACGCAGTATTTT. The complete variable domain, with remaining parts taken from reference TRBV2 and TRBJ2-3, reads EPEVTQTPSHQVTQMGQEVILRCVPISNHLYFYWYRQILGQKVEFLVSFYNNEISEKSEIFDDQFSVERPDGSNFTLKIRSTKLEDSAMYFCASTRGPGGTDTQYFGPGTRLTVL.

The rearrangement links TRBV6-1 to TRBJ2-1; 11 nucleotides align to TRBD2. Germline trimming cut 8 bases from V and 8 bases from J; bases unmatched to any gene: 11. The CDR3 contains 15 residues. Germline values: CDR1 MNHNS, CDR2 SASEGT. The CDR3, as DNA: TGTGCCAGCTATGCCGAACTAGCGGGAGTCCATGAGCAGTTCTTC. It is translated as CASYAELAGVHEQFF.

The gene calls are TRBV27 and TRBJ2-7, with a tentative D call TRBD1 (6 bases). V was clipped by 3 bases and J by 3 bases, with 12 bases between them. Germline CDR1 is MNHEY and CDR2 is SMNVEV (reference sequence). CDR3 length: 14 amino acids. CDR3 in DNA: TGTGCCAGCAGTTTTACGACAGGTGGCTACGAGCAGTACTTC. It codes for CASSFTTGGYEQYF.

The chain recombines TRBV9 with TRBJ1-2, with D possibly TRBD1 on 5 matching bases. The length of the CDR3 is 16 residues. With 4 bases removed from V and 3 bases from J, the gap between germline ends came to 19 bases. Germline CDR1 is SGDLS and CDR2 is YYNGEE. The CDR3 nucleotides read TGTGCCAGCAGCCAAGGGGCCATGGTACCCTACTATGGCTACACCTTC. Protein: CASSQGAMVPYYGYTF.

This clone was recorded a few times. This chain joins TRBV11-2 and TRBJ2-1, with 9 nucleotides matching TRBD2. V trimming: 7 bases; J trimming: 6 bases; junction bases outside the gene matches: 10. This CDR3 has 15 amino acids. Germline V gene sequence: CDR1 SGHAT, CDR2 FQNNGV. CDR3 residues: CASIDSGGLGNEQFF. In DNA, the CDR3 is TGTGCCAGCATCGATAGCGGGGGTTTAGGCAATGAGCAGTTCTTC.

The CDR3 reads CASSHGDRGGAYEQYF. Here the CDR3 DNA reads TGTGCCAGCAGCCACGGGGACCGGGGAGGCGCCTACGAGCAGTACTTC. This chain links TRBV4-2 with TRBJ2-7; maybe TRBD2 (6 bases). CDR3 length: 16 amino acids. Germline values: CDR1 LGHNA, CDR2 YNFKEQ. V lost 3 bases to trimming and J lost 2 bases, with 17 bases between them.

This chain joins TRBV11-2 and TRBJ2-5; 10 nucleotides agree with TRBD1. J gave up 5 bases and V 3 bases, and 6 bases lay outside the gene matches. The CDR3 consists of 15 residues. Germline assignment: CDR1 SGHAT and CDR2 FQNNGV. DNA for the CDR3: TGTGCCAGCAGCTTCCAGACAGGGGGCTTTGAGACCCAGTACTTC. Its translation is CASSFQTGGFETQYF. The full variable domain, its missing parts supplied by reference TRBV11-2 and TRBJ2-5, is EAGVAQSPRYKIIEKRQSVAFWCNPISGHATLYWYQQILGQGPKLLIQFQNNGVVDDSQLPKDRFSAERLKGVDSTLKIQPAKLEDSAVYLCASSFQTGGFETQYFGPGTRLLVL.

J is TRBJ1-1 and V is TRBV6-5; 9 bases are a match to TRBD1. After removal of 6 bases from V and 2 bases from J, the junction contained 7 bases not matched to a gene. CDR3 size: 15 residues. Germline V gives CDR1 MNHEY, CDR2 SVGAGI. Here the CDR3 DNA reads TGTGCCAGCAGGGGACAGGGCGGAGGAAACACTGAAGCTTTCTTT. Translation: CASRGQGGGNTEAFF.

This clone was picked up a small number of times. The V gene is TRBV25-1, the J gene TRBJ1-1; 7 nucleotides match TRBD1. Germline lookup yields CDR1 MGHDK and CDR2 SYGVNS. Trimming removed 6 bases from V and 3 bases from J; junction bases left unmatched: 10. This CDR3 contains 15 residues. DNA of the CDR3: TGTGCCAGCAGCTCAAACCGGGGACAGCACACTGAAGCTTTCTTT. It is translated as CASSSNRGQHTEAFF.

This clone appeared a few times. The V call is TRBV9, the J call TRBJ2-2; 10 nucleotides align to TRBD2. CDR3 length: 13 amino acids. CDR1 is SGDLS, CDR2 YYNGEE, per germline. Trimming at V came to 5 bases and at J to 7 bases, leaving 2 bases not matched to a gene. DNA for the CDR3: TGTGCCAGCAGTCCTAGCGGGAGCGGGGAGCTGTTTTTT. Its translation: CASSPSGSGELFF.

The rearrangement uses TRBV14 and TRBJ2-3; D might be TRBD2 (6 bases). Per the germline V gene, CDR1 is SGHDN and CDR2 is FVKESK. This CDR3 is 15 amino acids long. V lost 4 bases, J lost 4 bases, and 15 bases lay in between. The CDR3 sequence is CASSRLGGGADTQYF. Written as DNA, the CDR3 is TGTGCCAGCAGCCGCTTGGGAGGAGGAGCAGATACGCAGTATTTT. Using reference TRBV14 and TRBJ2-3 for the parts outside the CDR3, the full variable domain is EAGVTQFPSHSVIEKGQTVTLRCDPISGHDNLYWYRRVMGKEIKFLLHFVKESKQDESGMPNNRFLAERTGGTYSTLKVQPAELEDSGVYFCASSRLGGGADTQYFGPGTRLTVL.

The rearrangement uses TRBV9 and TRBJ2-5, with 9 bases lining up with TRBD2. With 3 bases clipped from V and 4 bases from J, the junction kept 7 bases outside the gene matches. This CDR3 is built from 15 residues. Germline CDR1 SGDLS, CDR2 YYNGEE. CDR3: CASSASGTSSETQYF. In DNA, the CDR3 is TGTGCCAGCAGCGCGTCCGGGACTAGCTCAGAGACCCAGTACTTC. Supplemented by reference TRBV9 and TRBJ2-5, the full variable domain reads DSGVTQTPKHLITATGQRVTLRCSPRSGDLSVYWYQQSLDQGLQFLIQYYNGEERAKGNILERFSAQQFPDLHSELNLSSLELGDSALYFCASSASGTSSETQYFGPGTRLLVL.

The V gene is TRBV19, the J gene TRBJ1-2; 7 bases align to TRBD1. Germline V gene sequence: CDR1 LNHDA, CDR2 SQIVND (reference sequence). V was clipped by 4 bases and J by 3 bases; unmatched bases: 2. The CDR3 has 13 residues. CDR3 DNA sequence: TGTGCCAGTAGTACGGGACAGCACTATGGCTACACCTTC. It specifies CASSTGQHYGYTF. The whole variable domain, filled in from reference TRBV19 and TRBJ1-2, reads DGGITQSPKYLFRKEGQNVTLSCEQNLNHDAMYWYRQDPGQGLRLIYYSQIVNDFQKGDIAEGYSVSREKKESFPLTVTSAQKNPTAFYLCASSTGQHYGYTFGSGTRLTVV.